The 11 T cell receptor beta chains reported below all come from one sample, sequenced in a study of cytomegalovirus exposure and HLA in healthy donors. Researchers ran the PCR with 60 Vbeta and 13 Jbeta primers. The data were produced by immunoSEQ multiplex PCR, yet TCRdb's version contains in-frame clones alone and is incomplete. The data show roughly 110,000 clones, with 77% seen just once and roughly 3.9% held by the top ten. Material for sequencing was PBMCs. These receptor sequences come from a male donor in good health and CMV-seronegative.

The V call is TRBV6-5, the J call TRBJ2-7; TRBD1 matches 8 bases. CDR3 length equals 15 residues. The trim removed 0 bases at V and 6 bases at J, leaving 7 bases unmatched. CDR1 and CDR2 (germline): MNHEY, SVGAGI. CDR3 DNA sequence: TGTGCCAGCAGTTACTCGGACAGGGTCTTCGCCGAGCAGTACTTC. Amino acid sequence: CASSYSDRVFAEQYF.

This clone was counted a few times. The V call is TRBV5-4, the J call TRBJ1-3, with D unresolved. CDR1 SGHNT and CDR2 YYREEE come from the germline V gene (reference sequence). The CDR3 has 14 amino acids. V lost 4 bases, J lost 1 base, and 9 bases lay in between. The CDR3 is CASSTDTSGNTIYF. For the CDR3, the DNA is TGTGCCAGCAGCACCGACACTTCTGGAAACACCATATATTTT.

This chain connects TRBV2 to TRBJ1-2; 7 positions match TRBD1. The CDR3 runs to 16 residues. The trim removed 6 bases at V and 4 bases at J, leaving 14 bases unmatched. CDR1 and CDR2 from the germline V gene are SNHLY and FYNNEI. The CDR3 DNA reads as TGTGCCAGCAGGCCGAACCGCGGAGACAGGGTCTATGGCTACACCTTC. It specifies CASRPNRGDRVYGYTF.

This clone appeared a single time. The V gene is TRBV7-9, the J gene TRBJ2-7; 12 bases map to TRBD2. V trimming: 3 bases; J trimming: 3 bases; junction bases outside the gene matches: 0. Germline-derived CDR1 and CDR2 are SEHNR and FQNEAQ (reference sequence). This CDR3 spans 14 amino acids. This chain's CDR3 is CASSLTSGSYEQYF. DNA for the CDR3: TGTGCCAGCAGCTTGACTAGCGGGAGCTACGAGCAGTACTTC.

This clone was seen a few times. DNA for the CDR3: TGCGCCAGCAGCCAAGAAGGTAGGGGAAAGAGCACTGAAGCTTTCTTT. This codes for CASSQEGRGKSTEAFF. The chain is built from TRBV4-1 and TRBJ1-1, with TRBD1 as a possible D gene (5 bases). Germline lookup yields CDR1 MGHRA and CDR2 YSYEKL. This CDR3 is built from 16 residues. The V and J ends lost 0 bases and 4 bases respectively, with 15 bases between them.

V and J are TRBV29-1 and TRBJ2-1, with D uncertain. The length of the CDR3 is 12 residues. Trimming shortened V by 2 bases and J by 5 bases, and 7 bases separated the two germline ends. Germline V gives CDR1 SQVTM, CDR2 ANQGSEA. CDR3 amino acids: CSVELRDNEQFF. The DNA of the CDR3 is TGCAGCGTTGAATTACGGGACAATGAGCAGTTCTTC.

The chain couples TRBV7-9 to TRBJ2-3; tentative D call: TRBD2 (6 bases). The CDR3 runs to 17 residues. Germline CDR1 and CDR2: SEHNR and FQNEAQ (reference sequence). With 1 base removed from V and 5 bases from J, the gap between germline ends came to 19 bases. The CDR3 coding sequence is TGTGCCAGCAGCTTAGGGGGCCGTAGCGGAAGGGGAGATACGCAGTATTTT. Translation: CASSLGGRSGRGDTQYF.

V usage is TRBV4-2 and J usage is TRBJ2-3; a possible D gene is TRBD2 (5 bases). The CDR3 totals 20 residues. CDR1 LGHNA and CDR2 YNFKEQ come from the germline V gene. Trimming stripped 0 bases from V and 3 bases from J, with 25 bases between. CDR3 nucleotide sequence: TGTGCCAGCAGCCAAGACCGCCGGGGAGCAAGCGGCCAGGTGACAGATACGCAGTATTTT. This codes for CASSQDRRGASGQVTDTQYF.

The chain carries TRBV6-5 and TRBJ2-1; 10 bases match TRBD2. This CDR3 spans 15 amino acids. V lost 6 bases to trimming and J lost 5 bases; unmatched junction nucleotides: 7. Germline V gene data show CDR1 as MNHEY and CDR2 as SVGAGI. The CDR3 loop is CASRGLASGDNEQFF. The CDR3, as DNA: TGTGCCAGCAGGGGACTAGCGAGCGGCGACAATGAGCAGTTCTTC.

V usage is TRBV5-1 and J usage is TRBJ2-2; 9 bases agree with TRBD1. The CDR3 is 15 amino acids. The V gene's germline CDR1 is SGHRS and CDR2 YFSETQ. V was pared by 4 bases and J by 4 bases, with 5 bases of the junction left unmatched. The CDR3 spells CASSRTGEVTGELFF. The CDR3 bases are TGCGCCAGCAGCCGGACAGGGGAGGTCACCGGGGAGCTGTTTTTT.

The genes are TRBV29-1 and TRBJ2-2, with 9 nucleotides matching TRBD2. The trim removed 5 bases at V and 1 base at J, leaving 5 bases unmatched. The CDR3 runs to 15 residues. Germline values: CDR1 SQVTM, CDR2 ANQGSEA. CDR3 amino acids: CSVQRLAENTGELFF. The CDR3 coding sequence is TGCAGCGTTCAACGACTAGCGGAGAACACCGGGGAGCTGTTTTTT.